This T cell receptor beta chain was identified during a study of T-cell memory formation after mild COVID-19. Looked up from germline, CDR1 is SGHRS and CDR2 is YFSETQ. The V and J ends lost 2 bases and 0 bases respectively, with 7 bases between them. The CDR3 runs 14 residues. TCRdb independently ran MiXCR on the 5' RACE reads; one entry per CDR3 protein. The data show some 130,000 distinct CDR3 sequences, about 18% seen once. This clonotype was seen at least ten times. This clonotype originated in a man aged 18 to 29 who had mild COVID-19 (a few samples of this study predate the infection). Cell type and time point are not known. The chain links TRBV5-1 to TRBJ2-3, with D unresolved. Source material: PBMCs or a T cell subset sorted from them (not recorded which). DNA of the CDR3: TGCGCCAGCAGCTTCACCCACAGCACAGATACGCAGTATTTT. This translates into CASSFTHSTDTQYF.